What follows describes a single T cell receptor beta chain. This clonotype was observed a single time. Its cognate antigen has yet to be identified. Base qualities are missing; no much larger clone stands one base away. One read alone is a weak basis. Instrument on record: Illumina NovaSeq 6000. TCR cDNA was made using 5'RACE template switching, a step that added a universal primer site and unique molecular identifiers. Priming of cDNA synthesis was performed from both the TCR alpha and TCR beta constant segments. Library amplification used two PCR steps, and the second PCR step added sample barcodes and sequencing adapters. Sequencing of libraries was done on Illumina HiSeq 2500 (2x100 bp) or NovaSeq (2x150 bp). The paper's data handling went like this. Demultiplexing of reads and collapsing into UMI consensus sequences were performed with MIGEC, and V(D)J alignment was carried out with MiXCR. Vaccine-responding clonotypes were identified with edgeR using replicate PBMC samples, with FDR below 0.01 and a log2 fold change above 5 up to day 15 being required. Each bulk clonotype was labeled CD4 or CD8 based on which sequenced repertoire, CD4 or CD8, contained the clonotype at higher abundance. TCRdb trimmed the raw reads at Q25, called clones with MiXCR and kept productive beta chains. All rows with the same CDR3 protein become a single entry with the most common DNA and genes. TCRdb, not the original authors, processed these V and J calls. The sample table lists 350,000 to 550,000 distinct CDR3 sequences, roughly a sixth of them with a count of one. Jointly, the top ten make up 15% to 20% of the sample.

V is reduced by 5 bases and J by 9 bases, leaving a spacing of 8 bases between them. Sequences MDHEN (CDR1) and SYDVKM (CDR2) are obtained from the germline V gene. Inclusive of the bounding cysteine and phenylalanine, the CDR3 is 11 residues long. The CDR3 DNA has 33 bases and is translated from base 1. The treatment or condition label of this sample denotes: live attenuated yellow fever vaccine strain. At each blood-draw timepoint, two biological replicates of bulk PBMCs were obtained. PBMCs were isolated from peripheral blood using a standard Ficoll-Paque protocol. TriZol was used to extract RNA from bulk PBMCs, from CD4 and CD8 fractions, and from dextramer-positive and dextramer-negative fractions. This entry comes from a study of T cells after yellow fever vaccination (dated by TCRdb to about 2019). Looking at the study overall: The SMART-Seq v4 Ultra Low Input RNA kit was used to prepare libraries from fractions with low cell numbers. Blood samples were taken at several timepoints before and after primary and secondary immunization, and bulk PBMC replicates and cell subsets were isolated. Two healthy male donors made up the cohort, one aged 18 to 29 years and the other aged 30 to 39 years. Bulk TCR alpha and beta repertoires were sequenced longitudinally to track T-cell clones before and after primary and booster YFV17D yellow fever vaccination.

The paper's findings and limits, for the study overall: A small share of clonotypes was detected in both CD4 and CD8 compartments, with the overlap likely arising from convergent recombination. Because abundant contaminating clonotypes from the bulk population could be contained in FACS-sorted repertoires, computational filtering was required. Because the study included only two donors, the extent to which the findings can be generalized is limited. Most clones expanded after primary vaccination were re-detected after the booster (approximately 96% of CD4 and around 88% of CD8), suggesting broad memory maintenance. The secondary T-cell response was found to be weaker but faster than the primary response, with a peak reached on day 5 rather than on day 15.

Sequences were derived from PBMCs, sampled before the yellow fever booster vaccination. The receptor was derived from a man between 18 and 29 years old who received the YFV17D yellow fever vaccine. Here the chain combines TRBV28 and TRBJ1-5; the D gene is not confidently resolved. The CDR3 corresponds to CASSHAAPQHF. The sequence in DNA is TGTGCCAGCAGTCACGCCGCGCCCCAGCATTTT.